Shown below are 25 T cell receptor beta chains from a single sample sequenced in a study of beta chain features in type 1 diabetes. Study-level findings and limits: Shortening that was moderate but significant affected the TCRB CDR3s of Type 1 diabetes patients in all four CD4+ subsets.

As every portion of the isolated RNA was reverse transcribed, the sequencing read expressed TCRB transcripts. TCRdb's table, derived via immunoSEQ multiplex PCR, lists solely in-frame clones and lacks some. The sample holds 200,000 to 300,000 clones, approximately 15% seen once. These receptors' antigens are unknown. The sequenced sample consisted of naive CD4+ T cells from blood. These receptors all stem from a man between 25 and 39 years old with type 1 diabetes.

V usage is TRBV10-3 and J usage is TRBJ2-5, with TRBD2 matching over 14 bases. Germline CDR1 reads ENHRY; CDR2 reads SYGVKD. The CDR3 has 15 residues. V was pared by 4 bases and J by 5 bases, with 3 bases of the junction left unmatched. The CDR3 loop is CAISAGTSGGETQYF. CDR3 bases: TGTGCCATCAGTGCCGGGACTAGCGGGGGTGAGACCCAGTACTTC.

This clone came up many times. CDR3 sequence: CSVADPSYNEQFF. DNA for the CDR3: TGCAGCGTTGCAGACCCTTCCTACAATGAGCAGTTCTTC. The chain is built from TRBV29-1 and TRBJ2-1, with no clear D. The CDR3 extends over 13 amino acids. V lost 4 bases and J lost 1, with 8 bases in between. Germline V CDR1 and CDR2: SQVTM, ANQGSEA.

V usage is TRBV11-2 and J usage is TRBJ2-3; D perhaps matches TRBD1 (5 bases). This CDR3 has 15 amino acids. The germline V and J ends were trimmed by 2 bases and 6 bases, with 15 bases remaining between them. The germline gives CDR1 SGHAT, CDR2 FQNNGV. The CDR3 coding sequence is TGTGCCAGCAGCTTAACAGGAACCACTGAGGATACGCAGTATTTT. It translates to CASSLTGTTEDTQYF.

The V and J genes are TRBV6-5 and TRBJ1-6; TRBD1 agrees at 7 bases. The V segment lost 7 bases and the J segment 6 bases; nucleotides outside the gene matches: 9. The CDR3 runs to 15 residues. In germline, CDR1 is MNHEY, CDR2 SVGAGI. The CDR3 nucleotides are TGTGCCAGCACAACAAAAGGGGACAGTAATTCACCCCTCCACTTT. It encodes CASTTKGDSNSPLHF.

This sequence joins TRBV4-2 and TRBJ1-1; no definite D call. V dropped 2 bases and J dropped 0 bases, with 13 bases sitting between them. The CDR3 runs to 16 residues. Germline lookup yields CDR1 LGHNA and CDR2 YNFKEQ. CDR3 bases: TGTGCCAGCAGCCAAAAACACAGAGCAATGAACACTGAAGCTTTCTTT. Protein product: CASSQKHRAMNTEAFF.

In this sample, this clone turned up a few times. In nucleotides, the CDR3 is TGCGCCAGCAGCGGAGGGGGCGCAACTGAAGCTTTCTTT. Translation: CASSGGGATEAFF. V gene TRBV5-1 combines with J gene TRBJ1-1; 7 nucleotides align to TRBD1. V was pared by 4 bases and J by 5 bases, with 5 bases of the junction left unmatched. The CDR3 length is 13 residues. CDR1 is SGHRS, CDR2 YFSETQ, per germline. Combining the CDR3 with reference TRBV5-1 and TRBJ1-1 gives the whole variable domain KAGVTQTPRYLIKTRGQQVTLSCSPISGHRSVSWYQQTPGQGLQFLFEYFSETQRNKGNFPGRFSGRQFSNSRSEMNVSTLELGDSALYLCASSGGGATEAFFGQGTRLTVV.

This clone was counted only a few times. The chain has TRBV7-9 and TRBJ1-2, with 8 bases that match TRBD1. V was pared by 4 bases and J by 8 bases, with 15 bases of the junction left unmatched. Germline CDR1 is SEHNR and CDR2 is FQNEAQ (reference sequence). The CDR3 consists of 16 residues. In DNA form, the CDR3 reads TGTGCCAGCAGCTCAGGACAGGGCACAGGAGTAGGGGGCTACACCTTC. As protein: CASSSGQGTGVGGYTF.

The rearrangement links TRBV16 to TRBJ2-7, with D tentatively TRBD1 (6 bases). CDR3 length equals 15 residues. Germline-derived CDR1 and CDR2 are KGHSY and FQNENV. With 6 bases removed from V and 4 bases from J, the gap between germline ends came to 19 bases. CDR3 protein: CASSLRTRGRYEQYF. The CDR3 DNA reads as TGTGCCAGCAGTCTCCGGACCAGGGGTAGGTACGAGCAGTACTTC. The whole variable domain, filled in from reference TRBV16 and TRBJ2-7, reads GEEVAQTPKHLVRGEGQKAKLYCAPIKGHSYVFWYQQVLKNEFKFLISFQNENVFDETGMPKERFSAKCLPNSPCSLEIQATKLEDSAVYFCASSLRTRGRYEQYFGPGTRLTVT.

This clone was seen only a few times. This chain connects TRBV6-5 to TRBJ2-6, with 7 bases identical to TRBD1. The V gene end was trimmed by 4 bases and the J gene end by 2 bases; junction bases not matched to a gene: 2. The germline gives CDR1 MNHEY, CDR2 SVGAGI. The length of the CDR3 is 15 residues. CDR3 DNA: TGTGCCAGCAGTTTGGGACAGACTGGGGCCAACGTCCTGACTTTC. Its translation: CASSLGQTGANVLTF.

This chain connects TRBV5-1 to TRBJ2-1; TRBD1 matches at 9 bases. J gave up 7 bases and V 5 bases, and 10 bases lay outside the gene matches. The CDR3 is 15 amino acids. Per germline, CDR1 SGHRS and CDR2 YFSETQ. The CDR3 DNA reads TGCGCCAGCAGTTTGTACGGGACAGGGAGAAATGAGCAGTTCTTC. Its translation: CASSLYGTGRNEQFF.

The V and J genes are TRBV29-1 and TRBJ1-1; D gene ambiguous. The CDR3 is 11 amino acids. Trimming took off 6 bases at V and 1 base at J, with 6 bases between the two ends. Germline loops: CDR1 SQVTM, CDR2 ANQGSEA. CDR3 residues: CSVDTNTEAFF. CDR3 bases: TGCAGCGTCGACACGAACACTGAAGCTTTCTTT.

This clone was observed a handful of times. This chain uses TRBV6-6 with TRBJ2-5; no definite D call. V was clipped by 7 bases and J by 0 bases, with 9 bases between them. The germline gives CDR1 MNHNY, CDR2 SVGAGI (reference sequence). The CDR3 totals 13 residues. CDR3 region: CASTNLYQETQYF. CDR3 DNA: TGTGCCAGCACTAACTTGTACCAAGAGACCCAGTACTTC.

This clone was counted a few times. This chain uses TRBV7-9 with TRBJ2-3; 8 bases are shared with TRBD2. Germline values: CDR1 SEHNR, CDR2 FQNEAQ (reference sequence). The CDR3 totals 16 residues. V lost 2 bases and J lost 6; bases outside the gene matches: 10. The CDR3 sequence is CASSLRGSGGSDTQYF. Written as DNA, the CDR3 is TGTGCCAGCAGCTTAAGAGGCAGCGGGGGCTCGGATACGCAGTATTTT.

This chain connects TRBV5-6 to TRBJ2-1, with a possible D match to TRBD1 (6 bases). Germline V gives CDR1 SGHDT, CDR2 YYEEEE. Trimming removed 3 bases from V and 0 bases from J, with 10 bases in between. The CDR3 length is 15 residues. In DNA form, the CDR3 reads TGTGCCAGCAGCTCCGGACAGCCCTCCTACAATGAGCAGTTCTTC. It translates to CASSSGQPSYNEQFF.

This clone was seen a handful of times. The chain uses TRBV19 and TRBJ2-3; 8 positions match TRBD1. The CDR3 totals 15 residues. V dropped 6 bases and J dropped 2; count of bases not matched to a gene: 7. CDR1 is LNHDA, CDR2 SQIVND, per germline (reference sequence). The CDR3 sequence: CASSPRDRITDTQYF. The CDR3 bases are TGTGCCAGTAGCCCCAGGGACAGGATCACAGATACGCAGTATTTT.

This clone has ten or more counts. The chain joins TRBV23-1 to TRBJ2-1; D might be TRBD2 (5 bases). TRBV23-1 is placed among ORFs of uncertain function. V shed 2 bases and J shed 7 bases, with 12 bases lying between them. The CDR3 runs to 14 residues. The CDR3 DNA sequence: TGCGCCAGCAGTCAACGGGGTAGCAGTAATGAGCAGTTCTTC. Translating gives CASSQRGSSNEQFF.

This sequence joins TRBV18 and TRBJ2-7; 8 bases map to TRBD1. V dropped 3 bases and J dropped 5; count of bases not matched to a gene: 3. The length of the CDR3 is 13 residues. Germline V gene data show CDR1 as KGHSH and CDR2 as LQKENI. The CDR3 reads CASSPAGGHEQYF. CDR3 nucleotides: TGTGCCAGCTCACCGGCAGGGGGCCACGAGCAGTACTTC.

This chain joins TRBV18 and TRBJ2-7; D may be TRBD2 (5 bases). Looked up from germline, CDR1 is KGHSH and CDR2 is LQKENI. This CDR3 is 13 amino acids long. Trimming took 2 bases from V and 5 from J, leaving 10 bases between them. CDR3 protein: CASSPGERDEQYF. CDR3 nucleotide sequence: TGTGCCAGCTCACCAGGGGAGCGAGACGAGCAGTACTTC.

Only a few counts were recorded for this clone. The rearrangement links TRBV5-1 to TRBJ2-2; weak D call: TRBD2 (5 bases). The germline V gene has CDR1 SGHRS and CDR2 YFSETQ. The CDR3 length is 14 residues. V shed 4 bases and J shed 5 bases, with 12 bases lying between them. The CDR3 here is CASSLSGSTGELFF. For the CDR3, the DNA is TGCGCCAGCAGCCTCTCGGGGAGTACCGGGGAGCTGTTTTTT.

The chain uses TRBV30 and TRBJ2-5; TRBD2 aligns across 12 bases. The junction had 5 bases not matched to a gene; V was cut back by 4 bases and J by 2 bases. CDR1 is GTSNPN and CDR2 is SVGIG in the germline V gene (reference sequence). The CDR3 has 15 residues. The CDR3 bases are TGTGCCTGGACTAGCGGGAGGGCTTTTCAAGAGACCCAGTACTTC. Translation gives CAWTSGRAFQETQYF.

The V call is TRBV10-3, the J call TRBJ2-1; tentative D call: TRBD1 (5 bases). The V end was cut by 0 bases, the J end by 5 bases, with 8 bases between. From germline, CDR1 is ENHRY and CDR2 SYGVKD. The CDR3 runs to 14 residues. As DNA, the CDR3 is TGTGCCATCAGTGAGTCTGGGGCAGACAATGAGCAGTTCTTC. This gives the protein CAISESGADNEQFF.

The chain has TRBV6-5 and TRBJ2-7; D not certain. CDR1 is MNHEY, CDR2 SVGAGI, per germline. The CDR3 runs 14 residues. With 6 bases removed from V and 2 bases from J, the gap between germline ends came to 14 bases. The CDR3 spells CASSSRGGAYEQYF. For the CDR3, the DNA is TGTGCCAGCAGCTCCCGAGGCGGAGCCTACGAGCAGTACTTC.

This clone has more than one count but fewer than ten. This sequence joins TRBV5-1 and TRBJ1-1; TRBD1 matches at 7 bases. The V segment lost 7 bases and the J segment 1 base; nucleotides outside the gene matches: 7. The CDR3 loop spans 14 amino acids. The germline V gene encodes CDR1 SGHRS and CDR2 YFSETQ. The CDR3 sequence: CASGPGQENTEAFF. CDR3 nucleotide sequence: TGCGCCAGCGGCCCCGGACAGGAGAACACTGAAGCTTTCTTT.

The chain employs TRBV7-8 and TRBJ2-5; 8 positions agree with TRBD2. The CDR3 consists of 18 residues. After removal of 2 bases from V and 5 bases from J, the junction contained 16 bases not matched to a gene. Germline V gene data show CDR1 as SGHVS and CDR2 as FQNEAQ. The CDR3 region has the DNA TGTGCCAGCAGCTTACCAGGAGGCATCGGGAGGGTAGGGGAGACCCAGTACTTC. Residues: CASSLPGGIGRVGETQYF.

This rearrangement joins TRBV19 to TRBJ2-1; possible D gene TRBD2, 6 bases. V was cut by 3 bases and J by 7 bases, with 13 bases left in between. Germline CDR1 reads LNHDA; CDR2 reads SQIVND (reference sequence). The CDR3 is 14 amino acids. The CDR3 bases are TGTGCCAGTAGTATGAGCGGGTCGCGGAATGAGCAGTTCTTC. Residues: CASSMSGSRNEQFF.